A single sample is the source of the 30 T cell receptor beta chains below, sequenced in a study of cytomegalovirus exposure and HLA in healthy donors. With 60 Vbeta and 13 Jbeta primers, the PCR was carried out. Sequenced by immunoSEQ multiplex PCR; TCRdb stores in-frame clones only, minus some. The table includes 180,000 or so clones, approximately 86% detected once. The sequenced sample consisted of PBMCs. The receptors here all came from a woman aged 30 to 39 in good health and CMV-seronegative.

The CDR3 bases are TGTGCCAGCAGCAAAGAGGGAAAATGGATTTTTGCGGAGGAGTACTACGAGCAGTACTTC. Its translation is CASSKEGKWIFAEEYYEQYF. The chain links TRBV21-1 to TRBJ2-7; the D segment call TRBD2 is taken from the table without a DNA check. TRBV21-1 is a listed pseudogene. The CDR3 consists of 20 residues.

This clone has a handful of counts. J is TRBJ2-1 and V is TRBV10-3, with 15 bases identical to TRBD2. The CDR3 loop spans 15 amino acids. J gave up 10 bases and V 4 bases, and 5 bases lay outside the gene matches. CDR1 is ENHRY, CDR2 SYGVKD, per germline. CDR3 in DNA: TGTGCCATCAGTGTAGGACTAGCGGGGGGGCAGGAGCAGTTCTTC. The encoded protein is CAISVGLAGGQEQFF.

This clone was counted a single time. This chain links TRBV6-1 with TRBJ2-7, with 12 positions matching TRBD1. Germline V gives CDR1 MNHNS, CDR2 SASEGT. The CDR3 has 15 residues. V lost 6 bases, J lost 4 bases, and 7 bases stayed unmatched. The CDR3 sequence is CASSAGTGGFYEQYF. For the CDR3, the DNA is TGTGCCAGCAGCGCGGGGACAGGGGGCTTTTACGAGCAGTACTTC.

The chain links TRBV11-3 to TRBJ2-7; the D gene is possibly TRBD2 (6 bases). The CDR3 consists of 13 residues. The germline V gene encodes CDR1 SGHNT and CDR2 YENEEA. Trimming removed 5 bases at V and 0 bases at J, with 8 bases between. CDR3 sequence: CASSGGASYEQYF. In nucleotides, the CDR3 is TGTGCCAGCAGCGGCGGGGCCTCCTACGAGCAGTACTTC.

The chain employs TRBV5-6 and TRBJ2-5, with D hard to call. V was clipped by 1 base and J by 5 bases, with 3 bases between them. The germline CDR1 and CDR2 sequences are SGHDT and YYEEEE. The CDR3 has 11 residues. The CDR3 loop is CASSLYETQYF. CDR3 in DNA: TGTGCCAGCAGCTTGTATGAGACCCAGTACTTC. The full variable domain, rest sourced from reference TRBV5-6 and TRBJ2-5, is DAGVTQSPTHLIKTRGQQVTLRCSPKSGHDTVSWYQQALGQGPQFIFQYYEEEERQRGNFPDRFSGHQFPNYSSELNVNALLLGDSALYLCASSLYETQYFGPGTRLLVL.

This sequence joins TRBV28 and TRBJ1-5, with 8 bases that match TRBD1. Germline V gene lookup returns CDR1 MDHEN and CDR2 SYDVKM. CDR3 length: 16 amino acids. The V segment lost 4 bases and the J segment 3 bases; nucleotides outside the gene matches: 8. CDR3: CASSSFGQGPNQPQHF. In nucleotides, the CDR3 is TGTGCCAGCAGTTCTTTCGGACAGGGACCCAATCAGCCCCAGCATTTT.

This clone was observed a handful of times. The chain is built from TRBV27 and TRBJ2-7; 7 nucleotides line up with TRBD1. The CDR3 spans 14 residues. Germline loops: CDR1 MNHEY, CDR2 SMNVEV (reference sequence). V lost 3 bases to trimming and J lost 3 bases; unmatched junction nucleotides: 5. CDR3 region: CASSFPGQDYEQYF. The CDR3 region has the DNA TGTGCCAGCAGTTTCCCCGGACAGGACTACGAGCAGTACTTC.

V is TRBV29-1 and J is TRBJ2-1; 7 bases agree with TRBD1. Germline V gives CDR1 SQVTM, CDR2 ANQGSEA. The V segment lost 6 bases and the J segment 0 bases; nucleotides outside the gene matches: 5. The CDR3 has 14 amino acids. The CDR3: CSVTRGPSYNEQFF. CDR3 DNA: TGCAGCGTCACAAGGGGGCCCTCCTACAATGAGCAGTTCTTC.

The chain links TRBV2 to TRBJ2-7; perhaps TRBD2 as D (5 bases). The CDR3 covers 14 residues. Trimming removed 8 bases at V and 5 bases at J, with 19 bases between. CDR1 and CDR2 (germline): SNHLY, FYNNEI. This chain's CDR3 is CASGMSGLAHEQYF. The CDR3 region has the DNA TGTGCCAGCGGCATGTCCGGACTGGCCCACGAGCAGTACTTC.

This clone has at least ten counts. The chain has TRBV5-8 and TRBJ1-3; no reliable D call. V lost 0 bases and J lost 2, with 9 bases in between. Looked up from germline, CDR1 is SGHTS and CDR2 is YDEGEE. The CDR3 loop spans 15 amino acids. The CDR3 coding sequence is TGTGCCAGCAGCTTGGGTGCGGGGACTGGAAACACCATATATTTT. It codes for CASSLGAGTGNTIYF.

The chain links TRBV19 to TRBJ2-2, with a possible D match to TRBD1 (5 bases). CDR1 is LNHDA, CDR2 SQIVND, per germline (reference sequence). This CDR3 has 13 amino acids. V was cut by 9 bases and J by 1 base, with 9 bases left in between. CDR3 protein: CASFDRNTGELFF. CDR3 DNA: TGTGCCAGCTTTGACAGGAACACCGGGGAGCTGTTTTTT.

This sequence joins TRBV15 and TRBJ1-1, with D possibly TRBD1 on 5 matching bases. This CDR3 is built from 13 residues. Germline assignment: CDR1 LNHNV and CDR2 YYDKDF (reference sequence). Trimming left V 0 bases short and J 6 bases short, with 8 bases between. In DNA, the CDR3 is TGTGCCACCAGCAGAGACCCGACAGCTGAAGCTTTCTTT. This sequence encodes CATSRDPTAEAFF. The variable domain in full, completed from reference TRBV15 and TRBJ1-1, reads DAMVIQNPRYQVTQFGKPVTLSCSQTLNHNVMYWYQQKSSQAPKLLFHYYDKDFNNEADTPDNFQSRRPNTSFCFLDIRSPGLGDTAMYLCATSRDPTAEAFFGQGTRLTVV.

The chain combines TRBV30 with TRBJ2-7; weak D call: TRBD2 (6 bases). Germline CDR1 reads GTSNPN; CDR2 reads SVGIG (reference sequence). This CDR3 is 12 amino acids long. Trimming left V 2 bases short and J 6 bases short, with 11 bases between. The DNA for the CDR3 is TGTGCCTGGAGTCTGGGGGGAGGCGAGCAGTACTTC. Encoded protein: CAWSLGGGEQYF.

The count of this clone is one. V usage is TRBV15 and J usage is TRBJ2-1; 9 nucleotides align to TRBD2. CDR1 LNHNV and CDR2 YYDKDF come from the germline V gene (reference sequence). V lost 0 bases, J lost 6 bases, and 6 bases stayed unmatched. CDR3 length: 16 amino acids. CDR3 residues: CATSRDRASGVNEQFF. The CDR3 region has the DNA TGTGCCACCAGCAGAGATAGGGCTAGCGGGGTCAATGAGCAGTTCTTC.

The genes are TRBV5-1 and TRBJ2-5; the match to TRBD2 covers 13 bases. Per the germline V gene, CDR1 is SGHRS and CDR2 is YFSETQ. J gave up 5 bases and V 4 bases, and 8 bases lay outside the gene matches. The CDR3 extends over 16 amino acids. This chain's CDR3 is CASSTTSGGARETQYF. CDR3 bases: TGCGCCAGCAGCACTACTAGCGGGGGGGCCCGGGAGACCCAGTACTTC.

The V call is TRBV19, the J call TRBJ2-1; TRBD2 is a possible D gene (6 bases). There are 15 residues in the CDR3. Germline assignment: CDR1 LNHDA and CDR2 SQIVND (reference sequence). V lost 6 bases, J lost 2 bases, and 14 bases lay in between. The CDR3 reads CASSPIGGTYNEQFF. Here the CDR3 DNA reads TGTGCCAGTAGCCCAATAGGAGGGACCTACAATGAGCAGTTCTTC.

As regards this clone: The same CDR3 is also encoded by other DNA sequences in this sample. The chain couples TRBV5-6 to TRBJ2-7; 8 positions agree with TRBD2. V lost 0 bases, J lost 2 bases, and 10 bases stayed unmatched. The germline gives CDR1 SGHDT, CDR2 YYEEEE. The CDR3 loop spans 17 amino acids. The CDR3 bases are TGTGCCAGCAGCTTGGCCGAGAGACTAGCGCACCCCTACGAGCAGTACTTC. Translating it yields CASSLAERLAHPYEQYF. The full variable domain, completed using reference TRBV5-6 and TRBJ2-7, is DAGVTQSPTHLIKTRGQQVTLRCSPKSGHDTVSWYQQALGQGPQFIFQYYEEEERQRGNFPDRFSGHQFPNYSSELNVNALLLGDSALYLCASSLAERLAHPYEQYFGPGTRLTVT.

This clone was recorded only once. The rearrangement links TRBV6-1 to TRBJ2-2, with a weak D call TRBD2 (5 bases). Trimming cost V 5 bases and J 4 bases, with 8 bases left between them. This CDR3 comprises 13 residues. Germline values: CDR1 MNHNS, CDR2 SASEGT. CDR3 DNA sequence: TGTGCCAGCAGTTCTAGCTCCACCGGGGAGCTGTTTTTT. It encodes CASSSSSTGELFF.

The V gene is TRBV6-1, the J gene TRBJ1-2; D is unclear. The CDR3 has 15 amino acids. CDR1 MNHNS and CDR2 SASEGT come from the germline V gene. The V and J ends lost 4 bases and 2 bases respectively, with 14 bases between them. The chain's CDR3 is CASSARLLQNYGYTF. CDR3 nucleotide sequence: TGTGCCAGCAGTGCCAGGCTATTACAAAACTATGGCTACACCTTC.

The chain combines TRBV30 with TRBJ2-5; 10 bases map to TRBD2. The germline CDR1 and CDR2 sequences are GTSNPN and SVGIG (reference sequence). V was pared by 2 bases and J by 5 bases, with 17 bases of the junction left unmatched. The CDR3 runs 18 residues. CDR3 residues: CAWSSPESGAGGLETQYF. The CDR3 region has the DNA TGTGCCTGGAGTTCCCCAGAAAGTGGAGCGGGGGGGCTGGAGACCCAGTACTTC.

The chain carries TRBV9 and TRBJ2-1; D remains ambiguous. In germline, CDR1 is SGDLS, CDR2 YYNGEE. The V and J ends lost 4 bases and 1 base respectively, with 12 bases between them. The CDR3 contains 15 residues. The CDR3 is CASSLQSGSYNEQFF. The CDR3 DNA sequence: TGTGCCAGCAGCCTCCAGTCGGGTTCCTACAATGAGCAGTTCTTC. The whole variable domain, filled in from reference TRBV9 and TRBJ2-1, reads DSGVTQTPKHLITATGQRVTLRCSPRSGDLSVYWYQQSLDQGLQFLIQYYNGEERAKGNILERFSAQQFPDLHSELNLSSLELGDSALYFCASSLQSGSYNEQFFGPGTRLTVL.

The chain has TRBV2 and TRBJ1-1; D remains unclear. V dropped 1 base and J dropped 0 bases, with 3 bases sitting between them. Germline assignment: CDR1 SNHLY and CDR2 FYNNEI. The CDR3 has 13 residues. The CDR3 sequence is CASSEGMNTEAFF. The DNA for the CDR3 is TGTGCCAGCAGTGAAGGTATGAACACTGAAGCTTTCTTT.

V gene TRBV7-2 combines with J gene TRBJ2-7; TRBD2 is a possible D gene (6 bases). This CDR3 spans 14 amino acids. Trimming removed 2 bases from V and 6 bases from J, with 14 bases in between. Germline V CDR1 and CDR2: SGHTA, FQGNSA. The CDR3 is CASSLIGPGVEQYF. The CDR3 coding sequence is TGTGCCAGCAGCTTAATCGGGCCGGGGGTCGAGCAGTACTTC.

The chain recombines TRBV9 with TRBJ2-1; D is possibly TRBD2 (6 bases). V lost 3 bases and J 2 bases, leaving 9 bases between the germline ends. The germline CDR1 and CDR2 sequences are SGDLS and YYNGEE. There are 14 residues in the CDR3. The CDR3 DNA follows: TGTGCCAGCAGCGCCAGCGGGCCCTACAATGAGCAGTTCTTC. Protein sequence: CASSASGPYNEQFF. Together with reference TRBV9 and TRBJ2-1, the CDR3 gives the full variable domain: DSGVTQTPKHLITATGQRVTLRCSPRSGDLSVYWYQQSLDQGLQFLIQYYNGEERAKGNILERFSAQQFPDLHSELNLSSLELGDSALYFCASSASGPYNEQFFGPGTRLTVL.

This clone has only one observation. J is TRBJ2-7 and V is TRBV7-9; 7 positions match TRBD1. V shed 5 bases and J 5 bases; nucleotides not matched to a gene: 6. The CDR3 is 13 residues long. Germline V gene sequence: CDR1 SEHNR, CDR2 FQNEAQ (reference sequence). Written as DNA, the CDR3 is TGTGCCAGCAGCCATGGACAGGATAACGAGCAGTACTTC. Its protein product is CASSHGQDNEQYF.

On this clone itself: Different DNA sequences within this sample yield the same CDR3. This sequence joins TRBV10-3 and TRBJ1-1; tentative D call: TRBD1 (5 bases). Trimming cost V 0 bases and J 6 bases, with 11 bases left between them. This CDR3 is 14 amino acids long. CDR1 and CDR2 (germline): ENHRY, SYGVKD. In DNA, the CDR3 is TGTGCCATCAGTGAGTCTGGAGGGGCAGCTGAAGCTTTCTTT. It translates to CAISESGGAAEAFF.

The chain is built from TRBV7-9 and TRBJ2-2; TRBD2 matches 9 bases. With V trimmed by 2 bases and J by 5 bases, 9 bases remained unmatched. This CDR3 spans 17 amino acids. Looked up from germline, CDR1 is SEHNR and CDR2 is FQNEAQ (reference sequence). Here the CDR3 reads CASSLRREGRTTGELFF. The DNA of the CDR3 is TGTGCCAGCAGCTTAAGGCGGGAGGGCCGAACAACCGGGGAGCTGTTTTTT.

CDR3 protein: CASSRTGGYSYNEQFF. CDR3 in DNA: TGTGCCAGCAGCCGGACAGGGGGTTATTCCTACAATGAGCAGTTCTTC. The rearrangement joins TRBV6-4 to TRBJ2-1, with TRBD1 matching over 10 bases. The CDR3 runs to 16 residues. Germline assignment: CDR1 MRHNA and CDR2 SNTAGT. After removal of 6 bases from V and 1 base from J, the junction contained 6 bases not matched to a gene.

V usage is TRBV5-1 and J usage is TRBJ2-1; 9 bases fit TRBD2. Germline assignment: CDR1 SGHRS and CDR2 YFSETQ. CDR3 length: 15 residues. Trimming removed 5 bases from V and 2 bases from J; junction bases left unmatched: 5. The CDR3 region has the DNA TGCGCCAGCAGGTTAGCGGGGGCCCCCTACAATGAGCAGTTCTTC. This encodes CASRLAGAPYNEQFF. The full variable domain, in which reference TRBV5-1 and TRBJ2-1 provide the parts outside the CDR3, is KAGVTQTPRYLIKTRGQQVTLSCSPISGHRSVSWYQQTPGQGLQFLFEYFSETQRNKGNFPGRFSGRQFSNSRSEMNVSTLELGDSALYLCASRLAGAPYNEQFFGPGTRLTVL.

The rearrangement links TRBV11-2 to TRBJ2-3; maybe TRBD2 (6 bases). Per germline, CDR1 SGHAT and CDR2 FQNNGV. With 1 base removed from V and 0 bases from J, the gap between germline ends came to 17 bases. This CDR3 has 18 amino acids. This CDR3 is CASSLAGSGGLSTDTQYF. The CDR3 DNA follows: TGTGCCAGCAGCTTAGCAGGTAGCGGAGGGTTAAGCACAGATACGCAGTATTTT.